This T cell receptor beta chain was observed in a study of cytomegalovirus exposure and HLA in healthy donors. About this clone itself: Its antigen is currently unknown.

The study ran its PCR with 60 Vbeta and 13 Jbeta primers. This table comes from immunoSEQ multiplex PCR, and its TCRdb copy is limited to in-frame clones, with some not included. In the table there are about 180,000 clones, approximately 80% of which are singletons. This CDR3 comprises 16 residues. The ends lost 2 bases at V and 0 bases at J; junction bases unmatched: 7. Per the germline V gene, CDR1 is SGHRS and CDR2 is YFSETQ. Whole-study findings and limits: DRB1 had the most TCR associations and HLA-C the fewest, a later analysis found, with rates varying by HLA locus.

The TCR sequence derives from a young man in good health and CMV-seronegative. The sequencing input was PBMCs. V is TRBV5-1 and J is TRBJ2-5; 7 nucleotides line up with TRBD2. The CDR3 sequence: CASSLGGEGYQETQYF. In DNA, the CDR3 is TGCGCCAGCAGCTTAGGCGGGGAGGGGTACCAAGAGACCCAGTACTTC.